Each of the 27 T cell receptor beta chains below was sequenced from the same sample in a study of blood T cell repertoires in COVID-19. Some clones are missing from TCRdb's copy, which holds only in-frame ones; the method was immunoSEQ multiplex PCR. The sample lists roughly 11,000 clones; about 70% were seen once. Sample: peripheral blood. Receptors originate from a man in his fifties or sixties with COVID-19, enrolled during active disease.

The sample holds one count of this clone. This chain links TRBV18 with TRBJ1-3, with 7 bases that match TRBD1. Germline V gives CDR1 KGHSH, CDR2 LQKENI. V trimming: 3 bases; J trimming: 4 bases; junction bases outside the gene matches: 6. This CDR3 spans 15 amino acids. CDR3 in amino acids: CASSPRGQFGNTIYF. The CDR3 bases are TGTGCCAGCTCACCGAGGGGACAGTTCGGAAACACCATATATTTT.

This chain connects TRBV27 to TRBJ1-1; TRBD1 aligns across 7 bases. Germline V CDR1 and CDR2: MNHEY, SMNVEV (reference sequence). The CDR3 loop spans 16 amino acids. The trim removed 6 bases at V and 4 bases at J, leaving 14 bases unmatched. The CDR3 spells CASRTGVNRFSTEAFF. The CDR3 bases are TGTGCCAGCAGAACAGGGGTTAATAGGTTTTCCACTGAAGCTTTCTTT.

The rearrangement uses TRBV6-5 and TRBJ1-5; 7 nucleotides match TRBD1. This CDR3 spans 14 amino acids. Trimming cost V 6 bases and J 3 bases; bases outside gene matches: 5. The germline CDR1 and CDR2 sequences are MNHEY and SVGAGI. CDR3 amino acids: CASRPGQNNQPQHF. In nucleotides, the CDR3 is TGTGCCAGCAGGCCGGGACAGAACAATCAGCCCCAGCATTTT.

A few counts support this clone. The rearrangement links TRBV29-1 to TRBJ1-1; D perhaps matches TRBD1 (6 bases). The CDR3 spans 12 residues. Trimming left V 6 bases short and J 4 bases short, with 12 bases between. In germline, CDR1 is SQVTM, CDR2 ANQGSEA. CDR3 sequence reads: CSVGQWSTEAFF. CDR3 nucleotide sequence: TGCAGCGTCGGACAGTGGAGCACTGAAGCTTTCTTT.

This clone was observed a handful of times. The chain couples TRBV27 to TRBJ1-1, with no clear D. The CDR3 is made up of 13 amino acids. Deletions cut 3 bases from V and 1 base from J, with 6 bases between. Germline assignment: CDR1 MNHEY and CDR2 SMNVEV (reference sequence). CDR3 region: CASSFGANTEAFF. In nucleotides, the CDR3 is TGTGCCAGCAGTTTTGGAGCGAACACTGAAGCTTTCTTT.

The DNA for the CDR3 is TGCAGCGTTGCCCGGGTTAACTCCTACGAGCAGTACTTC. It codes for CSVARVNSYEQYF. The V and J genes are TRBV29-1 and TRBJ2-7; D remains ambiguous. Germline V gene lookup returns CDR1 SQVTM and CDR2 ANQGSEA. The CDR3 spans 13 residues. Trimming shortened V by 4 bases and J by 0 bases, and 10 bases separated the two germline ends.

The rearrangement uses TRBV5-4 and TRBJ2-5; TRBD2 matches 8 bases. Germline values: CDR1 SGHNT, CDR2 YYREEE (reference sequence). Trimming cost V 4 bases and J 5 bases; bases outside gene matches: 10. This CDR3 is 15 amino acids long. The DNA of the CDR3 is TGTGCCAGCAGCCCGGGTGGTAGCGGGGCCGAGACCCAGTACTTC. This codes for CASSPGGSGAETQYF.

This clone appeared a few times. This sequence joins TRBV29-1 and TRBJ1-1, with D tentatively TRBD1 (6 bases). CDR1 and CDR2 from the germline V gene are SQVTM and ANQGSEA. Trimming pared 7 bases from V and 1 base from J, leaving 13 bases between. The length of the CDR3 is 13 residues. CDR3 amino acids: CSASQGTNTEAFF. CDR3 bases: TGCAGCGCGAGCCAGGGGACGAACACTGAAGCTTTCTTT.

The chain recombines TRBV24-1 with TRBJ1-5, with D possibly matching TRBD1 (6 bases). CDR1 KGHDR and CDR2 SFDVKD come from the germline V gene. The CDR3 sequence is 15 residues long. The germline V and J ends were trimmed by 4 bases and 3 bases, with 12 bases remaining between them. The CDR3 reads CATSDPDRPNQPQHF. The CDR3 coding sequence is TGTGCCACCAGTGACCCGGACAGACCCAATCAGCCCCAGCATTTT.

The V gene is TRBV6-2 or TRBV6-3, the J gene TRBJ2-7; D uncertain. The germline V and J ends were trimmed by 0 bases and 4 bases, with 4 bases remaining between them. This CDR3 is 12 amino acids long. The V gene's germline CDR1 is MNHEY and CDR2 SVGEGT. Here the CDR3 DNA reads TGTGCCAGCAGTTACTCAGCTTACGAGCAGTACTTC. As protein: CASSYSAYEQYF.

In DNA form, the CDR3 reads TGCGCCAGCAGCTCGGACAGGGCGGAAGGCTACACCTTC. This gives the protein CASSSDRAEGYTF. The chain joins TRBV5-1 to TRBJ1-2, with 8 bases aligning to TRBD1. CDR1 is SGHRS, CDR2 YFSETQ, per germline. The V and J ends lost 3 bases and 8 bases, in that order; junction bases with no gene match: 6. The CDR3 contains 13 residues.

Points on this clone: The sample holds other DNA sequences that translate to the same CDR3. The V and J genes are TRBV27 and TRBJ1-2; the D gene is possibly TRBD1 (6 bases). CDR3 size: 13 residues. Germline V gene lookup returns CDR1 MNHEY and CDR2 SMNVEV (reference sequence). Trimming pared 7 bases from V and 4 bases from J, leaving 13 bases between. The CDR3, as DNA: TGTGCCAGCAAACAGGGCTCGATCTATGGCTACACCTTC. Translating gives CASKQGSIYGYTF.

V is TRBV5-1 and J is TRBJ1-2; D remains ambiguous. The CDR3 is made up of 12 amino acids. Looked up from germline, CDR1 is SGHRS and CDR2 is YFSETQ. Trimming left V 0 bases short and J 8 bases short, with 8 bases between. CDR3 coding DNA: TGCGCCAGCAGCTTGGATCAGGAAGGCTACACCTTC. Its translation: CASSLDQEGYTF. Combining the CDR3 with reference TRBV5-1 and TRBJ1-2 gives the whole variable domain KAGVTQTPRYLIKTRGQQVTLSCSPISGHRSVSWYQQTPGQGLQFLFEYFSETQRNKGNFPGRFSGRQFSNSRSEMNVSTLELGDSALYLCASSLDQEGYTFGSGTRLTVV.

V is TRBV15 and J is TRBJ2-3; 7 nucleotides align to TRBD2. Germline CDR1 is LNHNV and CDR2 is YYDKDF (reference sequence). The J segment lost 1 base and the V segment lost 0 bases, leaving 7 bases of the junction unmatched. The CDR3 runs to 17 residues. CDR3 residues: CATSRDRLAARTDTQYF. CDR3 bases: TGTGCCACCAGCAGAGATAGGCTAGCGGCACGCACAGATACGCAGTATTTT.

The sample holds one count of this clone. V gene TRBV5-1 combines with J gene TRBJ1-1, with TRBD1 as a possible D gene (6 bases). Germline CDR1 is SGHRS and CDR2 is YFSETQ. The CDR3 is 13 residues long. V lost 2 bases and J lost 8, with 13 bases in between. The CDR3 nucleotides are TGCGCCAGCAGCTTTACAGGGCCCTGGGAAGCTTTCTTT. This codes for CASSFTGPWEAFF.

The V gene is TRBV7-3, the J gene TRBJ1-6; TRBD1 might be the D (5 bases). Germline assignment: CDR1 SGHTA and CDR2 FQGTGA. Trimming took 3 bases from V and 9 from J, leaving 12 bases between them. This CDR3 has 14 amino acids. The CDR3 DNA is TGTGCCAGCAGCTTGGGACTAGGTGGTTCACCCCTCCACTTT. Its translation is CASSLGLGGSPLHF.

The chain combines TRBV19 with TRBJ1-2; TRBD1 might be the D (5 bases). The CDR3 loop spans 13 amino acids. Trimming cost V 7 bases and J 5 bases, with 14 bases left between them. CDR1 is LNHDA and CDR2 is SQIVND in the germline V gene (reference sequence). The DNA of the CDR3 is TGTGCCAGTAAGACGCAGGGCTTGTATGGCTACACCTTC. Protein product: CASKTQGLYGYTF. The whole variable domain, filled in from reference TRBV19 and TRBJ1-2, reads DGGITQSPKYLFRKEGQNVTLSCEQNLNHDAMYWYRQDPGQGLRLIYYSQIVNDFQKGDIAEGYSVSREKKESFPLTVTSAQKNPTAFYLCASKTQGLYGYTFGSGTRLTVV.

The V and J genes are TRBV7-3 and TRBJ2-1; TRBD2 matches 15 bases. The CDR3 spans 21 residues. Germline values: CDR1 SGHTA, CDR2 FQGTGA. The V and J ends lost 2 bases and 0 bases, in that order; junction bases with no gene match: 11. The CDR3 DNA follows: TGTGCCAGCAGCTTAGGGTCAGGCGGGACTAGCGGGAGGAGCTCCTACAATGAGCAGTTCTTC. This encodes CASSLGSGGTSGRSSYNEQFF.

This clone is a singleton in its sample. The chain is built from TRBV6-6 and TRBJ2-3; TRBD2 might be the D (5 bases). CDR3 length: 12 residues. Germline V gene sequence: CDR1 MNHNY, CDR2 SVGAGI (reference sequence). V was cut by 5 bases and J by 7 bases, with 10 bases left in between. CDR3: CASSTDYNTQYF. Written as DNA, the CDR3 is TGTGCCAGCAGTACTGACTATAATACGCAGTATTTT.

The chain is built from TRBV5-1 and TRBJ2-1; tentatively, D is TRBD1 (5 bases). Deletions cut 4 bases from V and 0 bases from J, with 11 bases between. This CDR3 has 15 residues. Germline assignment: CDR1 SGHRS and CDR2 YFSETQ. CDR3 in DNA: TGCGCCAGCAGCCCAGGACAAATCTCCTACAATGAGCAGTTCTTC. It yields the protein CASSPGQISYNEQFF.

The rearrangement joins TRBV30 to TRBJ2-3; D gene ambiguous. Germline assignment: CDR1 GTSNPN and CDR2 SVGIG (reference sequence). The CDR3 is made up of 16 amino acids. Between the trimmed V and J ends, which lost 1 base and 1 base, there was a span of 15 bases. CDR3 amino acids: CAWSGGNLAGTDTQYF. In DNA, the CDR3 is TGTGCCTGGAGTGGCGGAAATTTGGCGGGCACAGATACGCAGTATTTT.

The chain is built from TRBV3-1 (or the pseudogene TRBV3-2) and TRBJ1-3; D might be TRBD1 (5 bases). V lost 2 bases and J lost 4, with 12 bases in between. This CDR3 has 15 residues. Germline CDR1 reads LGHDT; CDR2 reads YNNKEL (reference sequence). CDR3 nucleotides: TGTGCCAGCAGCCAACGGGGAGGGGCCGGAAACACCATATATTTT. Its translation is CASSQRGGAGNTIYF.

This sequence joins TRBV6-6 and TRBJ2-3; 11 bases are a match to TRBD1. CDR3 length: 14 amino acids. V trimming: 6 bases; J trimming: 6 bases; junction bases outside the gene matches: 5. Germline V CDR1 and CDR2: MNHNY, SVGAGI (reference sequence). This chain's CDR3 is CASRLGQGADTQYF. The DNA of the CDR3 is TGTGCCAGCAGACTCGGACAGGGGGCGGATACGCAGTATTTT.

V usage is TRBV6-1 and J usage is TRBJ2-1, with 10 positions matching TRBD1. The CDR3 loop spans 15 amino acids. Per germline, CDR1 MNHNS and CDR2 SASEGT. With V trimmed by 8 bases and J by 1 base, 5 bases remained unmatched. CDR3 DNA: TGTGCCAGCCGACCGGGACAGGGGTCCTACAATGAGCAGTTCTTC. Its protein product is CASRPGQGSYNEQFF.

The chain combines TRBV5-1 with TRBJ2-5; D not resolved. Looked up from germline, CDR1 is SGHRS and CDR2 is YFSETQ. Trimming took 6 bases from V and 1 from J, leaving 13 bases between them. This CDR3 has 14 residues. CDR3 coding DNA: TGCGCCAGCACCCTTGGCACCTCCCAAGAGACCCAGTACTTC. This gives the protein CASTLGTSQETQYF.

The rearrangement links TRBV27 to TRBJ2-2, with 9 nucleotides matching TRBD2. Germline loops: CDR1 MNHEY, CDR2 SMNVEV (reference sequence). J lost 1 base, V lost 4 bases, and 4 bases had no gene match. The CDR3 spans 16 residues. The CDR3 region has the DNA TGTGCCAGCAGTTCCGGACTAGCGAGGAACACCGGGGAGCTGTTTTTT. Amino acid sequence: CASSSGLARNTGELFF.

The CDR3 region is CASSLANEARGKLFF. The CDR3 region has the DNA TGTGCCAGCAGCTTAGCGAACGAGGCTCGGGGAAAACTGTTTTTT. The chain has TRBV7-6 and TRBJ1-4; no clear D gene. The germline gives CDR1 SGHVS, CDR2 FNYEAQ. The germline V and J ends were trimmed by 0 bases and 10 bases, with 15 bases remaining between them. CDR3 size: 15 residues.